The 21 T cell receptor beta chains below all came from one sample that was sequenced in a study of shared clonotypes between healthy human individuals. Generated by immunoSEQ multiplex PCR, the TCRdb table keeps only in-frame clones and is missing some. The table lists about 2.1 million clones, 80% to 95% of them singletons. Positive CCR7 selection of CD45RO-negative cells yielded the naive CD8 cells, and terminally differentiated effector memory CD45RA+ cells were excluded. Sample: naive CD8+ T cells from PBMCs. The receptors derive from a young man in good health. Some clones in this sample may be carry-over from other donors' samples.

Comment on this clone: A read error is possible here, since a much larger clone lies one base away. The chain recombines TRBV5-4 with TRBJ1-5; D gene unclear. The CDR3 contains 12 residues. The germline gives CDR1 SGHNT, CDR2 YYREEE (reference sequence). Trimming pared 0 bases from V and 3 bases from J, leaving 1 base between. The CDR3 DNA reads TGTGCCAGCAGCTTGGACAATCAGCCCCAGCATTTT. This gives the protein CASSLDNQPQHF.

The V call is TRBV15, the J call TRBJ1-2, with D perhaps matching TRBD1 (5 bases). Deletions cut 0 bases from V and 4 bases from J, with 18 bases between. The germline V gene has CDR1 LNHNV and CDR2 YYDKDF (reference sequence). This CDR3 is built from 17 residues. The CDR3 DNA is TGTGCCACCAGCAGAGATATTTGGGGGGAGGAGGGCTATGGCTACACCTTC. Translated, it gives CATSRDIWGEEGYGYTF.

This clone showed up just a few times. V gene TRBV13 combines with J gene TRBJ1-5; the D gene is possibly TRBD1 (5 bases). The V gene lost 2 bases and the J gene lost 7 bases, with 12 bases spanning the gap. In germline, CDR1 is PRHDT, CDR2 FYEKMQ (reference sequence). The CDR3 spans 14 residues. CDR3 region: CASSLMGGLQPQHF. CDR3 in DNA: TGTGCCAGCAGCTTAATGGGGGGGTTACAGCCCCAGCATTTT.

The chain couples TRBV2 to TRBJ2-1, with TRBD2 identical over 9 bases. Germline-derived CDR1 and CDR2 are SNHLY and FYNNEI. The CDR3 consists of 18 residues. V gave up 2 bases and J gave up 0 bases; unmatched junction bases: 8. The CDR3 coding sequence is TGTGCCAGCAGTGAAAGGCTAGCGGGATCAGGCTCCTACAATGAGCAGTTCTTC. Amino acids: CASSERLAGSGSYNEQFF.

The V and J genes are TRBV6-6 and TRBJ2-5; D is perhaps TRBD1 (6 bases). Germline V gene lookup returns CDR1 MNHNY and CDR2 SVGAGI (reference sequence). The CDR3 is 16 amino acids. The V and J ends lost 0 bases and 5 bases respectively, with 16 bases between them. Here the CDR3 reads CASSYSRTGQRETQYF. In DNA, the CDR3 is TGTGCCAGCAGTTACTCCAGAACAGGGCAGAGGGAGACCCAGTACTTC.

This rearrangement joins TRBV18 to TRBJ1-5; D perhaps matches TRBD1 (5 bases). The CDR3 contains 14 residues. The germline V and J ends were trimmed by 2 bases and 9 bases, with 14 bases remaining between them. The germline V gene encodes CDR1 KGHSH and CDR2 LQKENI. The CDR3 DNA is TGTGCCAGCTCACCAGCCTGGGGCGGATGGCCCCAGCATTTT. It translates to CASSPAWGGWPQHF.

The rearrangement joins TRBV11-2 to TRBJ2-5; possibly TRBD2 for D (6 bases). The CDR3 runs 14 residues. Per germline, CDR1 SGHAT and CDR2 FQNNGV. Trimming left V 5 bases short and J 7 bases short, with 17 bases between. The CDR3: CASSRTRRDGTQYF. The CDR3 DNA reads TGTGCCAGCAGCCGGACCCGGAGGGATGGGACCCAGTACTTC.

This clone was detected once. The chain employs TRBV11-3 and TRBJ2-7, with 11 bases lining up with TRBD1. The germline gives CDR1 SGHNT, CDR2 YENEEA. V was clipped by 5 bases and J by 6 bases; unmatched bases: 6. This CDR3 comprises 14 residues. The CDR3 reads CASSPGQGAIEQYF. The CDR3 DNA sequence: TGTGCCAGCAGCCCTGGACAGGGGGCGATCGAGCAGTACTTC. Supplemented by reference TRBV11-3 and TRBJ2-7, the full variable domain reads EAGVVQSPRYKIIEKKQPVAFWCNPISGHNTLYWYLQNLGQGPELLIRYENEEAVDDSQLPKDRFSAERLKGVDSTLKIQPAELGDSAVYLCASSPGQGAIEQYFGPGTRLTVT.

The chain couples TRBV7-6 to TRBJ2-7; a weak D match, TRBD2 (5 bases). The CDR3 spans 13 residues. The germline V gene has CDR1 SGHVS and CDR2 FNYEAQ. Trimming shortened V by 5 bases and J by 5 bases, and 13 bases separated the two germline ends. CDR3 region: CASSPAWRDEQYF. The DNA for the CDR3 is TGTGCCAGCAGCCCGGCCTGGCGGGACGAGCAGTACTTC.

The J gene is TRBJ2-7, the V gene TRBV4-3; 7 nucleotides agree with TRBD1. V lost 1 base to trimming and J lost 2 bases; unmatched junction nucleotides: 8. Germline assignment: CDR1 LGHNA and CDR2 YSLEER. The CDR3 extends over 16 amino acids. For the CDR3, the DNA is TGCGCCAGCAGCCAAGTCTACCGGACAGGACCCTACGAGCAGTACTTC. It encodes CASSQVYRTGPYEQYF.

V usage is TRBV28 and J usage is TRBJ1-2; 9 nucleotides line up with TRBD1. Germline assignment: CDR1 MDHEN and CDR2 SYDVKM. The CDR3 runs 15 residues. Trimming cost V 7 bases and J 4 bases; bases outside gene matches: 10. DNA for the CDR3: TGTGCCAGCACCCTCCTCCGGGACAGGGCCTATGGCTACACCTTC. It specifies CASTLLRDRAYGYTF.

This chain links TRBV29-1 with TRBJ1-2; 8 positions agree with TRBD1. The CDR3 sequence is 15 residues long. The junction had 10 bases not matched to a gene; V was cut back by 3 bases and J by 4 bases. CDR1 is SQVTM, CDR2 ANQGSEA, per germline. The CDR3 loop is CSVDEWDDRGYGYTF. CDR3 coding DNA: TGCAGCGTTGATGAATGGGATGACAGGGGCTATGGCTACACCTTC.

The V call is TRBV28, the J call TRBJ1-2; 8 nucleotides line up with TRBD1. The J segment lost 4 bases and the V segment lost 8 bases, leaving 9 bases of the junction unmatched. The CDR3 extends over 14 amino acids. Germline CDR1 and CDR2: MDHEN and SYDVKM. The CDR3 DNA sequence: TGTGCCAGCCTCGACAGGGGTTTAGTCTATGGCTACACCTTC. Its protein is CASLDRGLVYGYTF.

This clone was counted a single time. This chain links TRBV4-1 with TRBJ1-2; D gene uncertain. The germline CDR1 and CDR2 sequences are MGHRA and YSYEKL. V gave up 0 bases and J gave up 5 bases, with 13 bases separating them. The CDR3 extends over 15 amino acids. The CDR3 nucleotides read TGCGCCAGCAGCCAAGATCATATGGGGAATTATGGCTACACCTTC. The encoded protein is CASSQDHMGNYGYTF.

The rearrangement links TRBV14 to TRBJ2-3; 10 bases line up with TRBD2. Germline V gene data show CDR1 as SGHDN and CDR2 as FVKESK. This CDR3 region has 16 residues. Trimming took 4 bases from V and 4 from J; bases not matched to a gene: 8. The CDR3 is CASSPKGLAPADTQYF. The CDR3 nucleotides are TGTGCCAGCAGCCCCAAGGGACTAGCGCCCGCAGATACGCAGTATTTT.

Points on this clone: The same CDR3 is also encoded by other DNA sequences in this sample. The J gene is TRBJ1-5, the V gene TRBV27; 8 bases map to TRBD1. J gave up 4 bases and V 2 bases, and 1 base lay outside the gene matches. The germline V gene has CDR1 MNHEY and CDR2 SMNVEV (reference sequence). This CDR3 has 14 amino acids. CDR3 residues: CASSLRTGNQPQHF. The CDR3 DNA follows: TGTGCCAGCAGTTTAAGGACAGGGAATCAGCCCCAGCATTTT.

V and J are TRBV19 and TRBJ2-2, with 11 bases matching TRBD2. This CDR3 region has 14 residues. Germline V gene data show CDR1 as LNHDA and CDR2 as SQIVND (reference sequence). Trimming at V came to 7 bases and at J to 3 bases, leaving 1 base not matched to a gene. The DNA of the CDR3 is TGTGCCAGTATGGGACTAGCGGACACCGGGGAGCTGTTTTTT. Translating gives CASMGLADTGELFF.

Here the CDR3 reads CASSPLQNDYGYTF. The CDR3 nucleotides are TGCGCCAGCAGCCCCCTCCAGAATGACTATGGCTACACCTTC. This sequence joins TRBV4-3 and TRBJ1-2; D is unresolved. The CDR3 extends over 14 amino acids. Between the trimmed V and J ends, which lost 4 bases and 3 bases, there was a span of 12 bases. The V gene's germline CDR1 is LGHNA and CDR2 YSLEER.

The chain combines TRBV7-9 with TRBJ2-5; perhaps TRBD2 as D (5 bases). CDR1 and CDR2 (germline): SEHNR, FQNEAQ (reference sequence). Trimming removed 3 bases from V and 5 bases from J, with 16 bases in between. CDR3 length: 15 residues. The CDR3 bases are TGTGCCAGCAGCTTCCGGGATCCGGGCGGGGAGACCCAGTACTTC. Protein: CASSFRDPGGETQYF.

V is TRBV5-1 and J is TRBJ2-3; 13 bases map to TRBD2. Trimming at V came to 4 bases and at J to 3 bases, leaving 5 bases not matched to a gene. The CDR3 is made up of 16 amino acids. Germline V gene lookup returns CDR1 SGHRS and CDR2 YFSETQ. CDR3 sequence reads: CASSQGLAGLTDTQYF. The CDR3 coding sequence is TGCGCCAGCAGCCAGGGACTAGCGGGGCTAACAGATACGCAGTATTTT.

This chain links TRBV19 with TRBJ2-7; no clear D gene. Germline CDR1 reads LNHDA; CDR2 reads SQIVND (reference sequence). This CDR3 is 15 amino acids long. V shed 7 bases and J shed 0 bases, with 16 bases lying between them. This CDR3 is CASTPTGPNSYEQYF. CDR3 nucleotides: TGTGCCAGTACCCCAACGGGTCCCAACTCCTACGAGCAGTACTTC. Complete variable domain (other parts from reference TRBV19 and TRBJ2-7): DGGITQSPKYLFRKEGQNVTLSCEQNLNHDAMYWYRQDPGQGLRLIYYSQIVNDFQKGDIAEGYSVSREKKESFPLTVTSAQKNPTAFYLCASTPTGPNSYEQYFGPGTRLTVT.